Sequencing of this TCR beta chain was carried out in a study of CXCR3-negative and CXCR3-positive naive CD8 T cells. The study's findings and limits: The study found that naive CXCR3-negative and CXCR3-positive cells shared TRBV-TRBJ usage, while memory cells differed.

Details on this clonotype: The target antigen is unknown.

The CDR3 spans 13 residues. In germline, CDR1 is SNHLY, CDR2 FYNNEI. Phenotypically, naive CD8+ T cells corresponded to CD45RO-CCR7+CD27+CD95-. The authors made the TRB cDNA libraries by 5' RACE using UMI labels. TCRdb re-called the 5' RACE reads and catalogs CDR3 proteins one per entry, DNA excluded. The listing contains 100,000 to 150,000 distinct CDR3 sequences. Sequencing was performed on naive CXCR3- CD8+ T cells from blood. The subset was: CD45RO-CCR7+CD27+CD95- naive CD8+ T cells lacking CXCR3 (TNR3-). The chain recombines TRBV2 with TRBJ1-1. The source is a human donor in good health. Some clones in this sample may be carry-over from other donors' samples. Here the CDR3 reads CASRPQGNTEAFF.